This entry lists 8 T cell receptor beta chains sequenced from one sample in a study of Graves' ophthalmopathy and Graves' hyperthyroidism. Amplified material comprised TCR beta CDR3 regions derived from RNA transcripts. Second-round multiplex PCR came after a first-round RT-PCR that employed HTBI primers. One entry per CDR3 protein, called by TCRdb with MiXCR from the multiplex PCR reads. The sample lists 340,000 or so distinct CDR3 sequences, 17% occurring once. The sequenced sample consisted of peripheral blood. Every receptor here comes from an adult man with Graves' ophthalmopathy.

This clonotype was counted many times. The chain uses TRBV6-5 and TRBJ1-1, with 8 bases that match TRBD1. V was pared by 0 bases and J by 8 bases, with 8 bases of the junction left unmatched. From germline, CDR1 is MNHEY and CDR2 SVGAGI. The CDR3 has 15 residues. The CDR3 reads CASSYSPGQGAEAFF. CDR3 DNA: TGTGCCAGCAGTTACTCCCCCGGGCAGGGGGCGGAAGCTTTCTTT.

A few counts support this clonotype. The chain is built from TRBV6-1 and TRBJ1-1, with 9 bases lining up with TRBD1. The CDR3 loop spans 16 amino acids. V gave up 1 base and J gave up 1 base; unmatched junction bases: 4. Per the germline V gene, CDR1 is MNHNS and CDR2 is SASEGT. The CDR3 protein is CASSEEVGQGNTEAFF. CDR3 bases: TGTGCCAGCAGTGAAGAAGTGGGACAGGGGAACACTGAAGCTTTCTTT.

This clonotype was counted between two and nine times. The chain has TRBV28 and TRBJ2-7; D is undetermined. The germline V gene has CDR1 MDHEN and CDR2 SYDVKM. V lost 2 bases, J lost 6 bases, and 14 bases lay in between. The CDR3 extends over 14 amino acids. The CDR3 DNA follows: TGTGCCAGCAGTTTACCGGGTGGGAATTTCGAGCAGTACTTC. Residues: CASSLPGGNFEQYF.

This clonotype has a count of ten or more. This chain connects TRBV6-2 or TRBV6-3 to TRBJ1-5, with 7 bases identical to TRBD1. The germline gives CDR1 MNHEY, CDR2 SVGEGT. The CDR3 is 21 residues long. Unmatched junction bases numbered 20, after V lost 0 bases and J lost 3 bases. The CDR3 coding sequence is TGTGCCAGCAGTTACTCGAAAAAAGATCCCGGACAGGCGTACCTCAATCAGCCCCAGCATTTT. Translation: CASSYSKKDPGQAYLNQPQHF.

This clonotype was seen repeatedly, ten times or more. The J gene is TRBJ1-6, the V gene TRBV13; TRBD1 matches at 7 bases. The CDR3 covers 13 residues. Germline CDR1 PRHDT, CDR2 FYEKMQ (reference sequence). V shed 4 bases, J shed 10 bases, and the junction held 4 bases outside the gene matches. CDR3 sequence reads: CASSWTGGSPLHF. CDR3 in DNA: TGTGCCAGCAGCTGGACAGGAGGCTCACCCCTCCACTTT.

This clonotype occurred many times. The chain is built from TRBV20-1 and TRBJ1-6; 10 nucleotides line up with TRBD1. The ends lost 5 bases at V and 14 bases at J; junction bases unmatched: 6. Germline-derived CDR1 and CDR2 are DFQATT and SNEGSKA (reference sequence). CDR3 length equals 12 residues. CDR3 sequence: CSARTGGGALHF. CDR3 DNA sequence: TGCAGTGCTCGGACAGGGGGTGGGGCCCTCCACTTT.

The sample holds many counts of this clonotype. The V call is TRBV7-2, the J call TRBJ2-5; D not certain. This CDR3 is built from 14 residues. From germline, CDR1 is SGHTA and CDR2 FQGNSA. V was trimmed by 2 bases and J by 1 base, leaving 8 bases between them. The CDR3 coding sequence is TGTGCCAGCAGCTTAAGGACGGGCCAAGAGACCCAGTACTTC. This encodes CASSLRTGQETQYF.

This clonotype has ten or more counts. The junction shows a germline mismatch at one end, possibly a read error. This chain connects TRBV27 to TRBJ1-1; D ambiguous. Germline CDR1 and CDR2: MNHEY and SMNVEV (reference sequence). CDR3 length: 13 amino acids. The CDR3 spells CASSSLAGTGASF. CDR3 coding DNA: TGTGCCAGCAGTTCCCTCGCCGGTACTGGAGCTTCCTTT.